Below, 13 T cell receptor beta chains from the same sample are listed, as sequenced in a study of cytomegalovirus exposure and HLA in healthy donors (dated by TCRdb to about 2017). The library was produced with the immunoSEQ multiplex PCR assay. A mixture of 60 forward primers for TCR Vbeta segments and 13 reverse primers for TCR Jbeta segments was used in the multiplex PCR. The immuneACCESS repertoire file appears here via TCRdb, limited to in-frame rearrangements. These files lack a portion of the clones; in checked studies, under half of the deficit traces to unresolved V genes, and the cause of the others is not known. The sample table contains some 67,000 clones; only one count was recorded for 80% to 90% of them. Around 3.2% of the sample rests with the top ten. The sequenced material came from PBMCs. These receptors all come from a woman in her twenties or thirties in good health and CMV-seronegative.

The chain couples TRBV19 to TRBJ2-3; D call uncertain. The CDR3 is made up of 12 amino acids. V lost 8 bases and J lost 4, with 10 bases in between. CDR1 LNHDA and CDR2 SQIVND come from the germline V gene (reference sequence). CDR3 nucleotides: TGTGCCAGTGGATTAGCTTCAGATACGCAGTATTTT. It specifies CASGLASDTQYF.

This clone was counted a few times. CDR3 loop: CASSGSSYNSPLHF. The CDR3 nucleotides read TGTGCCAGCAGTGGGAGCTCCTATAATTCACCCCTCCACTTT. The rearrangement links TRBV27 to TRBJ1-6; no reliable D call. V gave up 5 bases and J gave up 0 bases, with 5 bases separating them. The CDR3 is made up of 14 amino acids. The germline gives CDR1 MNHEY, CDR2 SMNVEV (reference sequence).

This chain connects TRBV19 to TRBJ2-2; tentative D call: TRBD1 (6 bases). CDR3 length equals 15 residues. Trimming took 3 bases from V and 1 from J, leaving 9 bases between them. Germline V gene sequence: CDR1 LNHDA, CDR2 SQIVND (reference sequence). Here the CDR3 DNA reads TGTGCCAGTAGTATCGAGGACAGGAACACCGGGGAGCTGTTTTTT. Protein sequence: CASSIEDRNTGELFF.

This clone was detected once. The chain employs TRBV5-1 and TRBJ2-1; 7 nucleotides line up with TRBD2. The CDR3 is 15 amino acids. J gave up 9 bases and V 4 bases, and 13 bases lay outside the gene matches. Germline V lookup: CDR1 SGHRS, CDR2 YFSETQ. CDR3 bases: TGCGCCAGCAGCCCCGGACCGCGTGGGGGGGGTGAGCAGTTCTTC. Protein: CASSPGPRGGGEQFF.

The CDR3 loop reads CASSQDQQGARGEQYF. The CDR3 nucleotides read TGTGCCAGCAGCCAAGATCAGCAGGGGGCGCGAGGTGAGCAGTACTTC. The chain links TRBV4-2 to TRBJ2-7; TRBD1 matches at 8 bases. The CDR3 runs to 16 residues. The V and J ends lost 0 bases and 7 bases, in that order; junction bases with no gene match: 11. Germline-derived CDR1 and CDR2 are LGHNA and YNFKEQ.

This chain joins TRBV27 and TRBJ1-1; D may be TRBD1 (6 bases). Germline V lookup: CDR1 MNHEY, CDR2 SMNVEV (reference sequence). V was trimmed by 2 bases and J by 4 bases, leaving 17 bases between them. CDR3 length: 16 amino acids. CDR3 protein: CASSLRIGGPGTEAFF. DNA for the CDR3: TGTGCCAGCAGTTTACGTATCGGGGGGCCGGGCACTGAAGCTTTCTTT.

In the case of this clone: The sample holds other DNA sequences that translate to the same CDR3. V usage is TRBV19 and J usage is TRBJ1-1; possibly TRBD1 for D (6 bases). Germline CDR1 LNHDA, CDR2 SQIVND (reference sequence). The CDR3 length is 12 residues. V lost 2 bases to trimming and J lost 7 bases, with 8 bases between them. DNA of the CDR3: TGTGCCAGTAGTATAACAGGGAGTGAAGCTTTCTTT. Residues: CASSITGSEAFF.

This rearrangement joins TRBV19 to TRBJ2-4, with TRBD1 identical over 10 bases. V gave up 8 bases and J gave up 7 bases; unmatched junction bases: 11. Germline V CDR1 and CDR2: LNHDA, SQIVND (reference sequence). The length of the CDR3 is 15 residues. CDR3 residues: CASRSSGTGDNIQYF. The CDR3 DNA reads TGTGCCAGTCGCTCTTCCGGGACAGGGGATAACATTCAGTACTTC.

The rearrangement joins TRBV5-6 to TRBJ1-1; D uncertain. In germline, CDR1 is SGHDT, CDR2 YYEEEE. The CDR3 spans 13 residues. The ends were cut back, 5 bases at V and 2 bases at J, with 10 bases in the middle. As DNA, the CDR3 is TGTGCCAGCAGTCCGGGAGTAAACACTGAAGCTTTCTTT. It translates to CASSPGVNTEAFF. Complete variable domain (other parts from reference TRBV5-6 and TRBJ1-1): DAGVTQSPTHLIKTRGQQVTLRCSPKSGHDTVSWYQQALGQGPQFIFQYYEEEERQRGNFPDRFSGHQFPNYSSELNVNALLLGDSALYLCASSPGVNTEAFFGQGTRLTVV.

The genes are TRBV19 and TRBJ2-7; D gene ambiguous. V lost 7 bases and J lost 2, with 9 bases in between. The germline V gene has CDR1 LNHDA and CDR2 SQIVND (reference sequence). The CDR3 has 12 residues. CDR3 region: CASTDGAYEQYF. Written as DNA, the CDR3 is TGTGCCAGTACAGACGGAGCCTACGAGCAGTACTTC.

The CDR3 coding sequence is TGTGCCAGCTCACCAAAATCAGGGAGGGACTATGGCTACACCTTC. Encoded protein: CASSPKSGRDYGYTF. The chain links TRBV18 to TRBJ1-2; TRBD1 might be the D (5 bases). The V gene's germline CDR1 is KGHSH and CDR2 LQKENI. V dropped 2 bases and J dropped 3 bases, with 13 bases sitting between them. The CDR3 consists of 15 residues. The entire variable domain, with the rest obtained from reference TRBV18 and TRBJ1-2, is as follows: NAGVMQNPRHLVRRRGQEARLRCSPMKGHSHVYWYRQLPEEGLKFMVYLQKENIIDESGMPKERFSAEFPKEGPSILRIQQVVRGDSAAYFCASSPKSGRDYGYTFGSGTRLTVV.

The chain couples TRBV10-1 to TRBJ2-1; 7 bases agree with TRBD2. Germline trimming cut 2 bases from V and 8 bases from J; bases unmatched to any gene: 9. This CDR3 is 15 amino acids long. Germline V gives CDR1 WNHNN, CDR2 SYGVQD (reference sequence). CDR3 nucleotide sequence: TGCGCCAGCAGTGAGGGGCGACTAGCTGTTGATGAGCAGTTCTTC. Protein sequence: CASSEGRLAVDEQFF.

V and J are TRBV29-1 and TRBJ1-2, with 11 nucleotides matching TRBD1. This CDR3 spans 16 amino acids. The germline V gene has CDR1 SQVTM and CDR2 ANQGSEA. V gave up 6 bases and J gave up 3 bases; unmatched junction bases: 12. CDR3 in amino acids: CSVGQLGQGVHYGYTF. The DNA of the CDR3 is TGCAGCGTCGGCCAGTTGGGACAGGGGGTTCACTATGGCTACACCTTC.